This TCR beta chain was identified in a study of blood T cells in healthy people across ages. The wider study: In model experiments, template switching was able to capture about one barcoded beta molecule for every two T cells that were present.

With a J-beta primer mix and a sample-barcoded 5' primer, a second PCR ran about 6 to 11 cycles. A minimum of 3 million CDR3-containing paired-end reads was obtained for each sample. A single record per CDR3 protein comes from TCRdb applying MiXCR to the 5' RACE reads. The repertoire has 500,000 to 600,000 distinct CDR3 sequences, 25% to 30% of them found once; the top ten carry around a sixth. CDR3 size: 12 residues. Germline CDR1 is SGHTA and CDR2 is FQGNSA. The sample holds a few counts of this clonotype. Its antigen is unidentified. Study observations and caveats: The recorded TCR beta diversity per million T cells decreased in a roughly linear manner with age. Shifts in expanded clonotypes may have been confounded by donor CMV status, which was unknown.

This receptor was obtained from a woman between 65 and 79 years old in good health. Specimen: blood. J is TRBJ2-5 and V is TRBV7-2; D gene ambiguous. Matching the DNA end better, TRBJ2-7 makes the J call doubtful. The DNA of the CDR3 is TGTGCCAGCAGCCCAACTTTCTACGAGCAGTACTTC. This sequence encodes CASSPTFYEQYF.